Sequencing of this TCR beta chain was carried out in a study of radiation and T cells in renal cell carcinoma. TCRdb's copy holds only in-frame clones and misses some; the assay was immunoSEQ multiplex PCR. The sample comprises about 86,000 clones, around four fifths of which are singletons, and around 9.1% rests with the top ten. The J segment lost 2 bases and the V segment lost 1 base, leaving 14 bases of the junction unmatched. Germline CDR1 LNHDA, CDR2 SQIVND (reference sequence). CDR3 size: 19 residues. Study results and caveats: Pretreatment tumor biopsies were lacking, so baseline clonotypes are unknown.

Time point: blood 4 weeks post-SBRT, at nephrectomy. Stated treatment: 15 Gy SBRT to primary tumor, nephrectomy 4 weeks later. Nephrectomy followed 15 Gy stereotactic body radiation by 4 weeks. Blood was sampled at baseline, 2 weeks and 4 weeks after SBRT. Clear cell pathology was present in this patient's renal cell carcinoma. Comment on this clone: Its antigen is currently unknown.

The sequence was collected from a man aged 50-59 years with renal cell carcinoma. The V and J genes are TRBV19 and TRBJ2-1, with 7 bases that match TRBD1. The starting material was blood, obtained from a patient whose treatment included radiotherapy and nephrectomy. CDR3 loop: CASSIAPRDSSRPYNEQFF. As DNA, the CDR3 is TGTGCCAGTAGTATAGCCCCCCGGGACAGTTCTCGCCCCTACAATGAGCAGTTCTTC.